This TCR beta chain was captured in a study of OX40 agonist ivuxolimab in advanced cancers. At the level of the study: Participants could have had prior anti-PD-1, anti-PD-L1 or anti-CTLA-4 therapy, and roughly 39% had some. Study-level points and caveats: In CD8+ T cells, expanded clones were on average more numerous than in CD4+.

Concerning this clone itself: Antigen: not known.

TCRdb's copy holds only in-frame clones and misses some; the assay was immunoSEQ multiplex PCR. The data contain 73,000 or so clones, approximately 90% of them singletons. The CDR3 extends over 13 amino acids. Trimming left V 5 bases short and J 7 bases short, with 15 bases between. Germline V gives CDR1 SQVTM, CDR2 ANQGSEA. V gene TRBV29-1 combines with J gene TRBJ1-5, with a weak D call TRBD1 (5 bases). The origin of this receptor is an adult with an advanced solid tumor such as melanoma, head and neck, liver or kidney cancer. The sequenced sample was CD4+ or CD8+ T cells sorted from blood, obtained in a trial of the OX40 agonist ivuxolimab. CDR3 bases: TGCAGCGTTTCCGGGGGACCTGAACAGCCCCAGCATTTT. Its protein product is CSVSGGPEQPQHF.